This T cell receptor beta chain was captured by sequencing in a study of cytomegalovirus exposure and HLA in healthy donors. Primers: 60 Vbeta forward and 13 Jbeta reverse. Some clones are missing from TCRdb's copy, which holds only in-frame ones; the method was immunoSEQ multiplex PCR. The sample records about 150,000 clones, over 75% being singletons. This CDR3 has 15 residues. V lost 3 bases and J lost 7; bases outside the gene matches: 9. Germline V gene sequence: CDR1 LNHNV, CDR2 YYDKDF (reference sequence). The sequence derives from a male donor in good health and CMV-seronegative. The chain joins TRBV15 to TRBJ2-7, with 10 bases fitting TRBD1. The sample was PBMCs. In DNA form, the CDR3 reads TGTGCCACCAGCAGCCCGGGACAGGGGATGTGGGAGCAGTACTTC. Translated, it gives CATSSPGQGMWEQYF. The whole variable domain, filled in from reference TRBV15 and TRBJ2-7, reads DAMVIQNPRYQVTQFGKPVTLSCSQTLNHNVMYWYQQKSSQAPKLLFHYYDKDFNNEADTPDNFQSRRPNTSFCFLDIRSPGLGDTAMYLCATSSPGQGMWEQYFGPGTRLTVT.